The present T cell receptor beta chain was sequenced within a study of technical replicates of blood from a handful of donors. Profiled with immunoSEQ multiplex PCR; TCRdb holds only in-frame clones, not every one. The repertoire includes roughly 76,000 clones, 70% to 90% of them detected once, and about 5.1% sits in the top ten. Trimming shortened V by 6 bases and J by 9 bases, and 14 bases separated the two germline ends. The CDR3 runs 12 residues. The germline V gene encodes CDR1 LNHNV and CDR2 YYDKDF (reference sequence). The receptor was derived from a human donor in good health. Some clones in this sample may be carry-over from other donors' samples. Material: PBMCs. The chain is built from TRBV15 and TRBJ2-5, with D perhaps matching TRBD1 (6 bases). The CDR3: CATRKNAGAQYF. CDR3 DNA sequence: TGTGCCACCAGGAAGAATGCAGGGGCCCAGTACTTC.